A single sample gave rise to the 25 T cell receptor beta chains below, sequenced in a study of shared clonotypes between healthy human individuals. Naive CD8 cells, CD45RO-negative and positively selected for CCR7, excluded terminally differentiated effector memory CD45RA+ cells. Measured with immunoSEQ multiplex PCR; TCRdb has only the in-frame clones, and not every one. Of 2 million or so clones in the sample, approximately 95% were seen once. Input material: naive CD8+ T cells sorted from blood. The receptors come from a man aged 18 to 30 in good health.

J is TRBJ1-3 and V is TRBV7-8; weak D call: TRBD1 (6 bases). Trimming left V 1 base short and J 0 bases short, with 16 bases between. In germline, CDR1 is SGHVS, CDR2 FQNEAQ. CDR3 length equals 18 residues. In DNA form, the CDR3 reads TGTGCCAGCAGCTTAGACACCCTGACAGGCTCCTCTGGAAACACCATATATTTT. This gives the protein CASSLDTLTGSSGNTIYF. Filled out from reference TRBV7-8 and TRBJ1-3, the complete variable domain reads GAGVSQSPRYKVAKRGQDVALRCDPISGHVSLFWYQQALGQGPEFLTYFQNEAQLDKSGLPSDRFFAERPEGSVSTLKIQRTQQEDSAVYLCASSLDTLTGSSGNTIYFGEGSWLTVV.

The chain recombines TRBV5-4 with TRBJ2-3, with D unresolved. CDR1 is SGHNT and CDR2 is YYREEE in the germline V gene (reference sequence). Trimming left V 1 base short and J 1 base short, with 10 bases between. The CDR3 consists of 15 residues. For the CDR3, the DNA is TGTGCCAGCAGCTTGCCTCAGAGCGGCACAGATACGCAGTATTTT. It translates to CASSLPQSGTDTQYF.

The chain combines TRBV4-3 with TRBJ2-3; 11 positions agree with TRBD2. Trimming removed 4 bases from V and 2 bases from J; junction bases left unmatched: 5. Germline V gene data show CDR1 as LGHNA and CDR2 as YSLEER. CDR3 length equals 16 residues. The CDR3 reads CASSPRLAGITDTQYF. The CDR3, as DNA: TGCGCCAGCAGCCCCCGACTAGCGGGGATCACAGATACGCAGTATTTT.

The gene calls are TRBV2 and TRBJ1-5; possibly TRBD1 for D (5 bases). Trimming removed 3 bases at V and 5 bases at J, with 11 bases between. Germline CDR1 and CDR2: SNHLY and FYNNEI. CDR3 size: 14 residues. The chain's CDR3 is CASSDIWGDQPQHF. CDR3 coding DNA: TGTGCCAGCAGTGATATCTGGGGGGATCAGCCCCAGCATTTT.

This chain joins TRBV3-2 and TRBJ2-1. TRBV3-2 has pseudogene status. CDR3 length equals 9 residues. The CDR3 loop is CASSQRSVF. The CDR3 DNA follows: TGTGCCAGCAGCCAAAGGTCTGTCTTC.

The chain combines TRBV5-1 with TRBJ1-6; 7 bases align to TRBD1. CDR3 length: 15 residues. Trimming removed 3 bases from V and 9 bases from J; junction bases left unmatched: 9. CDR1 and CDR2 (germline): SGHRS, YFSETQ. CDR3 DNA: TGCGCCAGCAGCTACACCCGGGACAGACTTTCACCCCTCCACTTT. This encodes CASSYTRDRLSPLHF.

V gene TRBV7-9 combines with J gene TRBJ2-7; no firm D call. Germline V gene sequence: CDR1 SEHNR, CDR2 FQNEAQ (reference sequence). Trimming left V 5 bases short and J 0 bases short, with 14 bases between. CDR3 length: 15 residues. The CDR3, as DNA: TGTGCCAGCAGCCCGACTCTCGGGCGCTCCTACGAGCAGTACTTC. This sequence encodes CASSPTLGRSYEQYF.

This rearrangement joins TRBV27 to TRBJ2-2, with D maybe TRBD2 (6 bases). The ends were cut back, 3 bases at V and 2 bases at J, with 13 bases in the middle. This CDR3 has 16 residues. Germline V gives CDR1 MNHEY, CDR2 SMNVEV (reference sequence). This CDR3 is CASSLEGASNTGELFF. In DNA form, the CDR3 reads TGTGCCAGCAGTTTGGAGGGAGCATCCAACACCGGGGAGCTGTTTTTT.

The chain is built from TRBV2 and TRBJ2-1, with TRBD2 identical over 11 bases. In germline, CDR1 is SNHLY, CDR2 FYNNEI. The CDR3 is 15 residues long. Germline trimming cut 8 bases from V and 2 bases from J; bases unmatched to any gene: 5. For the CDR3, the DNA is TGTGCCAGCGGCCTAGCGGGGGGTCCCTACAATGAGCAGTTCTTC. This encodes CASGLAGGPYNEQFF. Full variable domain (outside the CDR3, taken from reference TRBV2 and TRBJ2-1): EPEVTQTPSHQVTQMGQEVILRCVPISNHLYFYWYRQILGQKVEFLVSFYNNEISEKSEIFDDQFSVERPDGSNFTLKIRSTKLEDSAMYFCASGLAGGPYNEQFFGPGTRLTVL.

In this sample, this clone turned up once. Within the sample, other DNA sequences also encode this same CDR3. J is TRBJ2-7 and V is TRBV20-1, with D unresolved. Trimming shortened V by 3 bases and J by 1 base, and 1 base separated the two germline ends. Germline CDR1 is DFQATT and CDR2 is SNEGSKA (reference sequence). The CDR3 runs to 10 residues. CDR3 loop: CSARSYEQYF. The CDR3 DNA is TGCAGTGCTAGGTCCTACGAGCAGTACTTC.

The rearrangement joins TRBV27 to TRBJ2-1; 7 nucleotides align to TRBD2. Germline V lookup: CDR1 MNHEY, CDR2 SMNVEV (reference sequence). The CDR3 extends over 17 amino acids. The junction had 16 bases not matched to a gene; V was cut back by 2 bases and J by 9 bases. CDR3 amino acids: CASSLGGLVAGVGEQFF. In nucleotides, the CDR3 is TGTGCCAGCAGTTTAGGTGGACTTGTTGCGGGAGTCGGTGAGCAGTTCTTC.

The CDR3 here is CASSVGGAGGYTF. In nucleotides, the CDR3 is TGTGCCAGCAGTGTCGGGGGAGCGGGAGGCTACACCTTC. This sequence joins TRBV25-1 and TRBJ1-2; perhaps TRBD1 as D (5 bases). The length of the CDR3 is 13 residues. V was trimmed by 4 bases and J by 8 bases, leaving 14 bases between them. Germline CDR1 is MGHDK and CDR2 is SYGVNS.

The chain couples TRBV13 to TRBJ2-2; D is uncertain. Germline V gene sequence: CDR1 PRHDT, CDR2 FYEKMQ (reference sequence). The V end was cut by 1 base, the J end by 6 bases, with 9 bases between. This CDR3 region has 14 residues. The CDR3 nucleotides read TGTGCCAGCAGCTTAGCGAGAGATTCCGGGGAGCTGTTTTTT. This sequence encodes CASSLARDSGELFF.

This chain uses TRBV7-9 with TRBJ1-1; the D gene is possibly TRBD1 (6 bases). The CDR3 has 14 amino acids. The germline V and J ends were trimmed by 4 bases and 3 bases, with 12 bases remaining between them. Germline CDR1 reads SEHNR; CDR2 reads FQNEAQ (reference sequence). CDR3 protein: CASSSQGQDTEAFF. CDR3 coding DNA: TGTGCCAGCAGCTCACAGGGCCAGGACACTGAAGCTTTCTTT.

CDR3 sequence: CASSQDDEQFF. The CDR3 nucleotides are TGCGCCAGCAGCCAAGATGATGAGCAGTTCTTC. V gene TRBV4-1 combines with J gene TRBJ2-1; D unclear. CDR3 length: 11 residues. The V end lost 0 bases, the J end lost 8 bases, and 2 bases lay between the germline ends. Germline V lookup: CDR1 MGHRA, CDR2 YSYEKL.

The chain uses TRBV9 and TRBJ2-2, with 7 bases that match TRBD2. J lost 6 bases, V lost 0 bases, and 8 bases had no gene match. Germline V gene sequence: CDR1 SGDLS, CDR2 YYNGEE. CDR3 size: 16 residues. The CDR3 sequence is CASSVVLANSPGELFF. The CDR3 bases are TGTGCCAGCAGCGTAGTACTAGCGAATTCTCCCGGGGAGCTGTTTTTT.

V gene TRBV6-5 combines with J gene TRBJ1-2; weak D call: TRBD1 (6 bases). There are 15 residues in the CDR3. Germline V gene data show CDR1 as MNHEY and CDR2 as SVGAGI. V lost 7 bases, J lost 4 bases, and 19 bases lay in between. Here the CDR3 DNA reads TGTGCCAGCATCGACCTCCCGGGACAAAGCTATGGCTACACCTTC. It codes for CASIDLPGQSYGYTF.

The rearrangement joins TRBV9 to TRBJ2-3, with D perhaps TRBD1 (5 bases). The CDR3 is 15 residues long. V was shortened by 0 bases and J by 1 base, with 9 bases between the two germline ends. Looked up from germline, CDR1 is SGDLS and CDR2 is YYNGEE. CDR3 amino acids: CASSVDVGGTDTQYF. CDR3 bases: TGTGCCAGCAGCGTAGATGTAGGGGGCACAGATACGCAGTATTTT. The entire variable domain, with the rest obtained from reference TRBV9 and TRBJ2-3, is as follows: DSGVTQTPKHLITATGQRVTLRCSPRSGDLSVYWYQQSLDQGLQFLIQYYNGEERAKGNILERFSAQQFPDLHSELNLSSLELGDSALYFCASSVDVGGTDTQYFGPGTRLTVL.

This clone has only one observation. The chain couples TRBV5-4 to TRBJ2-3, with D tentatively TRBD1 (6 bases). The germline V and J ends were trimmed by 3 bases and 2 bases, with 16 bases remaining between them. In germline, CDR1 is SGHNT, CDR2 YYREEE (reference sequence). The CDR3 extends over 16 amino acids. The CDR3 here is CASSSQGFDITDTQYF. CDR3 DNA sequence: TGTGCCAGCAGCTCCCAGGGGTTTGATATCACAGATACGCAGTATTTT. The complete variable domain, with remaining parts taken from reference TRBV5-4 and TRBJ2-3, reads ETGVTQSPTHLIKTRGQQVTLRCSSQSGHNTVSWYQQALGQGPQFIFQYYREEENGRGNFPPRFSGLQFPNYSSELNVNALELDDSALYLCASSSQGFDITDTQYFGPGTRLTVL.

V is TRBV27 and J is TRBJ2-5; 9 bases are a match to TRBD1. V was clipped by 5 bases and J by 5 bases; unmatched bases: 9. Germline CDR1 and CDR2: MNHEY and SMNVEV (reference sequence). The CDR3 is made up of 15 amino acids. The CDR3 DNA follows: TGTGCCAGCAGTACTACCGGGACAGGGATTGAGACCCAGTACTTC. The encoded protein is CASSTTGTGIETQYF.

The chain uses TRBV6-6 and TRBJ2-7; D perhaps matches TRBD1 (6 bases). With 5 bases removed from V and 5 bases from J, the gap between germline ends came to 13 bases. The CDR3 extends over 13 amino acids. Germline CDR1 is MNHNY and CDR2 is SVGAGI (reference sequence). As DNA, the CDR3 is TGTGCCAGCAGTCCAGGGGCGAGAGACGAGCAGTACTTC. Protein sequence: CASSPGARDEQYF.

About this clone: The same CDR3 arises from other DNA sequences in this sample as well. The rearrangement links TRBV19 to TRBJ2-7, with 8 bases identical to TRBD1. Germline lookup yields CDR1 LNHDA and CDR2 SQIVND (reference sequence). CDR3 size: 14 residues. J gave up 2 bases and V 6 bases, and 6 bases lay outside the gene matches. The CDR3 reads CASSPGQVPYEQYF. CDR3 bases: TGTGCCAGTAGCCCGGGACAGGTGCCCTACGAGCAGTACTTC.

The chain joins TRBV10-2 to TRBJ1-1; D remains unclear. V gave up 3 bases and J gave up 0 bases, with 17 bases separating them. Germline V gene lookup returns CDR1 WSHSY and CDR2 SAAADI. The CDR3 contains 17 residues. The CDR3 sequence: CASSDEDRWVMNTEAFF. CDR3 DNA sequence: TGCGCCAGCAGTGATGAGGATCGATGGGTCATGAACACTGAAGCTTTCTTT.

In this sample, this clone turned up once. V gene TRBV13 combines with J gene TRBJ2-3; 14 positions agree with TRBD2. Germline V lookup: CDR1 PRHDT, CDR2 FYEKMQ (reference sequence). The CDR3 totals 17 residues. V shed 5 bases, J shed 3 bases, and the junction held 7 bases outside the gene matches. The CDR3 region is CASSAGLAGVATDTQYF. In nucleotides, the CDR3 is TGTGCCAGCAGCGCGGGACTAGCGGGAGTTGCTACAGATACGCAGTATTTT.

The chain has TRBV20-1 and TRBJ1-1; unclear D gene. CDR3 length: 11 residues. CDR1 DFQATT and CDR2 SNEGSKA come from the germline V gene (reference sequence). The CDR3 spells CSTGVDTEAFF. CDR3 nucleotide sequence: TGCAGCACCGGCGTGGACACTGAAGCTTTCTTT.